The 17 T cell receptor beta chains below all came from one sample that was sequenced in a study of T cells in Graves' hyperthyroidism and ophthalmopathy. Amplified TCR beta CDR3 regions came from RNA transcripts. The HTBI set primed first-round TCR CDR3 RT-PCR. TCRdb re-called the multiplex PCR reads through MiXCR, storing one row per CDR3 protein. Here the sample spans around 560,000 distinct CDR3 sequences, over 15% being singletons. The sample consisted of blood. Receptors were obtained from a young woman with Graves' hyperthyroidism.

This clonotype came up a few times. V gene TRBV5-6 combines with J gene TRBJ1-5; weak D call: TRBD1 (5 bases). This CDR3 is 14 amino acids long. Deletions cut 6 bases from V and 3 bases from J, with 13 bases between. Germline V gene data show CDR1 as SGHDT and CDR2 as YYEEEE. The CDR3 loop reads CASNHRGLNQPQHF. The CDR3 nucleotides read TGTGCCAGCAACCACCGGGGCCTCAATCAGCCCCAGCATTTT.

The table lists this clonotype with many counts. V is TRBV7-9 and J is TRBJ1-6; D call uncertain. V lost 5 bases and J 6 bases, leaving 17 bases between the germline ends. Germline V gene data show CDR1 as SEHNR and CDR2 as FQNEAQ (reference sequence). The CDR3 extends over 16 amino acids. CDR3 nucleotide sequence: TGTGCCAGCAGCGCGGCCGGACGGACGATTAATTCACCCCTCCACTTT. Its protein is CASSAAGRTINSPLHF.

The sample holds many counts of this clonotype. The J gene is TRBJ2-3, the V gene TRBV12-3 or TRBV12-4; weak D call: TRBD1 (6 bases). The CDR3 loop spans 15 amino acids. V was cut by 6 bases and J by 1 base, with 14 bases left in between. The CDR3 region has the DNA TGTGCCAGCAGCCGAGTGTCAGGGGGCACAGATACGCAGTATTTT. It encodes CASSRVSGGTDTQYF.

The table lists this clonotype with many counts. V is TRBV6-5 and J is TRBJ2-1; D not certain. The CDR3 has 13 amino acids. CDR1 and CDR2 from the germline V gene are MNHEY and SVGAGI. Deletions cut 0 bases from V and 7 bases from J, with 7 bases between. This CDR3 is CASSYSTENEQFF. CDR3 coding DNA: TGTGCCAGCAGTTACTCGACCGAGAATGAGCAGTTCTTC.

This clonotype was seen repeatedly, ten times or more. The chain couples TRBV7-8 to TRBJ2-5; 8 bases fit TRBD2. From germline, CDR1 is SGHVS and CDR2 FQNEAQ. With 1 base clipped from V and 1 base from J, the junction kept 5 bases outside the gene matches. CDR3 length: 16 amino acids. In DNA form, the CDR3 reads TGTGCCAGCAGCTTAGGGTTAGCGGGGACCCAAGAGACCCAGTACTTC. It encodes CASSLGLAGTQETQYF.

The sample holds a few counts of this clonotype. DNA of the CDR3: TGTGCCAGCAGTGTAATAGGGAGCAACTATGGCTACACCTTC. Its protein is CASSVIGSNYGYTF. This sequence joins TRBV2 and TRBJ1-2; D ambiguous. Trimming took 4 bases from V and 2 from J, leaving 11 bases between them. Germline CDR1 is SNHLY and CDR2 is FYNNEI. The CDR3 length is 14 residues. Based on the CDR3 plus reference TRBV2 and TRBJ1-2, the full variable domain is EPEVTQTPSHQVTQMGQEVILRCVPISNHLYFYWYRQILGQKVEFLVSFYNNEISEKSEIFDDQFSVERPDGSNFTLKIRSTKLEDSAMYFCASSVIGSNYGYTFGSGTRLTVV.

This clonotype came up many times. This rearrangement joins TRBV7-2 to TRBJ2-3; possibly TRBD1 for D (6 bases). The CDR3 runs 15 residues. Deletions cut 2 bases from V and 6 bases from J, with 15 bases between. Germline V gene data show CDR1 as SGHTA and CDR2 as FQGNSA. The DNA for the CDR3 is TGTGCCAGCAGCTTATTTACTACAGGGACGGATACGCAGTATTTT. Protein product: CASSLFTTGTDTQYF.

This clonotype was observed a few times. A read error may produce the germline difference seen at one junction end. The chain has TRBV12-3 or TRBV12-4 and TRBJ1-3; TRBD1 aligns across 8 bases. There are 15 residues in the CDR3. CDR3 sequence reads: CASRQGQGSGDTIYF. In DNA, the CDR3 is TGTGCCAGCAGACAAGGACAGGGCTCTGGAGACACCATATATTTT.

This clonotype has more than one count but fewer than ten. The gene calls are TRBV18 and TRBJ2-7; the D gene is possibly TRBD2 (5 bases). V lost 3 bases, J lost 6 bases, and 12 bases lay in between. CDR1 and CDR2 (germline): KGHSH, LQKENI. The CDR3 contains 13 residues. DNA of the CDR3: TGTGCCAGCTCACCCCGGGGATACACCGAGCAGTACTTC. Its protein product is CASSPRGYTEQYF.

CDR3 loop: CASSQDNRFSYEQYF. The CDR3 nucleotides read TGCGCCAGCAGCCAAGATAACAGATTCTCCTACGAGCAGTACTTC. The rearrangement joins TRBV4-1 to TRBJ2-7; no clear D gene. The CDR3 totals 15 residues. Per germline, CDR1 MGHRA and CDR2 YSYEKL. Trimming pared 0 bases from V and 0 bases from J, leaving 9 bases between.

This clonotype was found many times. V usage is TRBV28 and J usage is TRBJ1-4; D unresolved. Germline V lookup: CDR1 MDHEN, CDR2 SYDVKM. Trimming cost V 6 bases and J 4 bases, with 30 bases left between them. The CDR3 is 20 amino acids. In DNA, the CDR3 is TGTGCCAGCAGGGACCGCGCGCATGGGGTAGCCGCACATTTTAATGAAAAACTGTTTTTT. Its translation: CASRDRAHGVAAHFNEKLFF.

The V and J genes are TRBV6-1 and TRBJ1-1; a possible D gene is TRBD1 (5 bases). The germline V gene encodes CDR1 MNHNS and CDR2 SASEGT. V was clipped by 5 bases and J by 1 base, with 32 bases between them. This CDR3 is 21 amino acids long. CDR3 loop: CASSWRDWRDLWSKKNTEAFF. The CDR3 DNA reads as TGTGCCAGCAGTTGGCGAGATTGGCGGGACCTCTGGTCAAAGAAGAACACTGAAGCTTTCTTT.

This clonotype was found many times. CDR3 nucleotide sequence: TGTGCCAGCAGTTACAGCCGTACTAGCCCTGAAAGCTCCTACGAGCAGTACTTC. Its translation: CASSYSRTSPESSYEQYF. The V call is TRBV6-2 or TRBV6-3, the J call TRBJ2-7; the D gene is possibly TRBD2 (6 bases). V was pared by 2 bases and J by 0 bases, with 20 bases between. There are 18 residues in the CDR3. The germline gives CDR1 MNHEY, CDR2 SVGEGT.

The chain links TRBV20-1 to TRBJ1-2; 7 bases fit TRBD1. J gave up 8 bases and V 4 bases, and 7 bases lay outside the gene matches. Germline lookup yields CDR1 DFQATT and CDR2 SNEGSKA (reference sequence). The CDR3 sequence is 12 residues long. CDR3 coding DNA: TGCAGTGCTATCCAGGGGGAAGGGGGCTACACCTTC. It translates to CSAIQGEGGYTF.

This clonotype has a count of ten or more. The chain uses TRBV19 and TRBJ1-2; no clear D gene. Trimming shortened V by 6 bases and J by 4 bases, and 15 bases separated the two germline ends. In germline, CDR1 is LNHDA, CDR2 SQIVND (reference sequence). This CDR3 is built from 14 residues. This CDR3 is CASRDPQTFYGYTF. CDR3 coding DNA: TGTGCCAGTAGGGATCCCCAGACCTTCTATGGCTACACCTTC.

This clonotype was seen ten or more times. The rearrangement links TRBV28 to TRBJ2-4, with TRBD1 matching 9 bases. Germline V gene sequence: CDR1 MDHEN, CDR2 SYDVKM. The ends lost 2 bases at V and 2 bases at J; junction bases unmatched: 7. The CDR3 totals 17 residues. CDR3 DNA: TGTGCCAGCAGTTTAGATACAGGGGGCGCAACCAAAAACATTCAGTACTTC. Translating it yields CASSLDTGGATKNIQYF.

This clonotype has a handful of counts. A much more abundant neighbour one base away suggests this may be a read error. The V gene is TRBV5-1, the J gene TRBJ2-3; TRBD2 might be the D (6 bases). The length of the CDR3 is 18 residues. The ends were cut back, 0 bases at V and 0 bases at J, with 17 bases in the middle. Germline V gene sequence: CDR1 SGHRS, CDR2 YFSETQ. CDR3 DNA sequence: TGCGCCAGCAGCTTGGTTCGGATTAGCGGAGGGAGCACAGATACGCAGTATTTT. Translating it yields CASSLVRISGGSTDTQYF. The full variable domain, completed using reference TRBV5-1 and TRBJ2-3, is KAGVTQTPRYLIKTRGQQVTLSCSPISGHRSVSWYQQTPGQGLQFLFEYFSETQRNKGNFPGRFSGRQFSNSRSEMNVSTLELGDSALYLCASSLVRISGGSTDTQYFGPGTRLTVL.